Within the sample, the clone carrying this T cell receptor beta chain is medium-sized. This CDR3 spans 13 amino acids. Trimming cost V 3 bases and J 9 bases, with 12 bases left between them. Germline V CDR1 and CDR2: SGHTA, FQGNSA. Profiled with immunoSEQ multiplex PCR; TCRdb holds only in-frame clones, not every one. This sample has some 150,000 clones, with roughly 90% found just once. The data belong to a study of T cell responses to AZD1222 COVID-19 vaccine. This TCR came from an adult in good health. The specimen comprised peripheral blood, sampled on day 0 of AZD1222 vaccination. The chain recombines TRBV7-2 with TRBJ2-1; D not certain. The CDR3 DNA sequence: TGTGCCAGCAGCTTGGGGTTGGGTTTTGAGCAGTTCTTC. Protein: CASSLGLGFEQFF.